This T cell receptor (beta chain) stems from a study of T cells after yellow fever vaccination. The TCR cDNA carried a universal primer site and UMIs from 5'RACE template switching. TCRdb ran MiXCR on the 5' RACE reads and lists one entry per CDR3 protein. The table has 300,000 or so distinct CDR3 sequences, approximately 13% seen once. To note about this clonotype: Its specificity is unknown.

Study-level findings and limits: Although most clonotypes did not, a small share appeared in both CD4 and CD8 compartments. Researchers cautioned that FACS-sorted repertoires could harbor abundant clonotypes contaminating from the bulk population.

This TCR derives from a man aged 30 to 39 who received the YFV17D yellow fever vaccine. The sample in question was CD4+ T cells sorted from PBMCs, obtained 45 days after the yellow fever booster vaccination.

CDR3 in amino acids: CASTFRGQETQYF. For the CDR3, the DNA is TGTGCCAGCACGTTCCGGGGACAAGAGACCCAGTACTTC. The chain carries TRBV7-2 and TRBJ2-5; maybe TRBD2 (5 bases). V was clipped by 7 bases and J by 2 bases, with 11 bases between them. Germline-derived CDR1 and CDR2 are SGHTA and FQGNSA. The CDR3 length is 13 residues.